The 25 T cell receptor beta chains reported below all come from one sample, sequenced in a study of vaccination and CD4 T cells after COVID-19. The assay that was used to sequence DNA from cultured CD4+ T cells was the Oncomine TCR Beta short-read assay. MiXCR, applied by TCRdb to the PCR reads, yields one record per CDR3 protein. The profile shows fewer than 25,000 distinct CDR3 sequences, less than 40% of them singletons. As to time point: late sampling 161 to 241 days after vaccination in a few convalescent patients. Treatment reported: approximately nine-day PBMC culture with coronavirus spike peptide pools or control peptides (ViraFEST assay). These receptors' targets are unknown. This material consisted of CD4+ T cells from blood, cultured in vitro, taken about 7 months after SARS-CoV-2 vaccination. These receptors came from a human donor who had recovered from COVID-19.

This clonotype was recorded once. The chain links TRBV7-2 to TRBJ2-1; possible D gene TRBD2, 5 bases. CDR3 size: 15 residues. The germline V gene encodes CDR1 SGHTA and CDR2 FQGNSA. V lost 5 bases and J lost 6, with 17 bases in between. The DNA for the CDR3 is TGTGCCAGCAGCCCTCTTGTGGGAGCTGGCAATGAGCAGTTCTTC. It encodes CASSPLVGAGNEQFF.

The J gene is TRBJ2-3, the V gene TRBV28; D is perhaps TRBD1 (6 bases). Germline CDR1 MDHEN, CDR2 SYDVKM. This CDR3 has 16 residues. The ends were cut back, 0 bases at V and 1 base at J, with 11 bases in the middle. In DNA, the CDR3 is TGTGCCAGCAGTTTATGGGGGGCTTTCGGCACAGATACGCAGTATTTT. This translates into CASSLWGAFGTDTQYF. Full variable domain (rest looked up from reference TRBV28 and TRBJ2-3): DVKVTQSSRYLVKRTGEKVFLECVQDMDHENMFWYRQDPGLGLRLIYFSYDVKMKEKGDIPEGYSVSREKKERFSLILESASTNQTSMYLCASSLWGAFGTDTQYFGPGTRLTVL.

V gene TRBV12-3 or TRBV12-4 combines with J gene TRBJ2-5; D uncertain. CDR3 length equals 12 residues. V was shortened by 0 bases and J by 5 bases, with 4 bases between the two germline ends. This chain's CDR3 is CASSLAPETQYF. CDR3 DNA sequence: TGTGCCAGCAGTTTAGCGCCGGAGACCCAGTACTTC.

By share of the sample, this clonotype is medium-sized. The chain combines TRBV7-2 with TRBJ2-5; D remains unclear. Germline loops: CDR1 SGHTA, CDR2 FQGNSA. The CDR3 is made up of 13 amino acids. The germline V and J ends were trimmed by 1 base and 4 bases, with 7 bases remaining between them. The CDR3, as DNA: TGTGCCAGCAGCTTAGGGTCACGAGAGACCCAGTACTTC. This sequence encodes CASSLGSRETQYF.

The sample holds a few counts of this clonotype. This chain joins TRBV6-1 and TRBJ1-5; possibly TRBD1 for D (5 bases). The germline gives CDR1 MNHNS, CDR2 SASEGT. Trimming pared 3 bases from V and 6 bases from J, leaving 15 bases between. This CDR3 is built from 15 residues. DNA for the CDR3: TGTGCCAGCAGTGACCCGACCCGGGGCACTCAGCCCCAGCATTTT. Its protein is CASSDPTRGTQPQHF.

This clonotype was picked up a small number of times. The J gene is TRBJ2-2, the V gene TRBV20-1, with 9 bases fitting TRBD2. The ends lost 0 bases at V and 6 bases at J; junction bases unmatched: 8. CDR1 is DFQATT, CDR2 SNEGSKA, per germline (reference sequence). There are 16 residues in the CDR3. The CDR3 DNA sequence: TGCAGTGCTAGAGATGTGGCGGGAGGGCCTCCCGGGGAGCTGTTTTTT. Translation: CSARDVAGGPPGELFF.

This rearrangement joins TRBV28 to TRBJ1-6; D is unresolved. Germline V gene data show CDR1 as MDHEN and CDR2 as SYDVKM. The CDR3 is 15 residues long. The V gene lost 2 bases and the J gene lost 7 bases, with 12 bases spanning the gap. The CDR3 DNA reads as TGTGCCAGCAGTTTAGCGGCACCCGTGAATTCACCCCTCCACTTT. Amino acid sequence: CASSLAAPVNSPLHF.

This clonotype has only a few counts. This chain joins TRBV20-1 and TRBJ1-5, with D possibly matching TRBD1 (5 bases). Germline CDR1 DFQATT, CDR2 SNEGSKA (reference sequence). This CDR3 region has 15 residues. V lost 1 base and J lost 1, with 11 bases in between. The CDR3 DNA reads as TGCAGTGCTAGAGTCCAGGGAGGAAGCAATCAGCCCCAGCATTTT. Protein: CSARVQGGSNQPQHF.

The chain uses TRBV2 and TRBJ2-3; 10 bases match TRBD2. V shed 5 bases and J 1 base; nucleotides not matched to a gene: 6. The CDR3 extends over 16 amino acids. Germline V gene lookup returns CDR1 SNHLY and CDR2 FYNNEI. The CDR3, as DNA: TGTGCCAGCAGTCCTCCTAGCGGGAGCGGCACAGATACGCAGTATTTT. This translates into CASSPPSGSGTDTQYF.

The chain recombines TRBV7-2 with TRBJ2-5; maybe TRBD1 (6 bases). V was pared by 5 bases and J by 4 bases, with 11 bases between. The CDR3 has 13 amino acids. CDR1 is SGHTA and CDR2 is FQGNSA in the germline V gene. The CDR3 bases are TGTGCCAGCAGCCCCGGGACAAGAGAGACCCAGTACTTC. Residues: CASSPGTRETQYF.

The chain joins TRBV27 to TRBJ1-6, with D maybe TRBD1 (6 bases). The CDR3 covers 14 residues. Germline V gene sequence: CDR1 MNHEY, CDR2 SMNVEV (reference sequence). The V gene lost 5 bases and the J gene lost 8 bases, with 13 bases spanning the gap. The CDR3 DNA is TGTGCCAGCAGTCCGTGGACAGAAGATTCACCCCTCCACTTT. Protein sequence: CASSPWTEDSPLHF.

The chain couples TRBV20-1 to TRBJ1-6; 7 bases map to TRBD1. CDR1 is DFQATT and CDR2 is SNEGSKA in the germline V gene (reference sequence). This CDR3 region has 14 residues. V trimming: 2 bases; J trimming: 10 bases; junction bases outside the gene matches: 8. CDR3 region: CSARSTGIGSPLHF. CDR3 in DNA: TGCAGTGCTAGATCGACAGGGATTGGATCACCCCTCCACTTT.

This clonotype was seen just once. This sequence joins TRBV28 and TRBJ2-2, with D possibly TRBD2 on 5 matching bases. The CDR3 loop spans 12 amino acids. V lost 10 bases and J 4 bases, leaving 10 bases between the germline ends. The germline V gene has CDR1 MDHEN and CDR2 SYDVKM. The CDR3 DNA is TGTGCCACCAGACTACTCACCGGGGAGCTGTTTTTT. Protein sequence: CATRLLTGELFF.

This chain links TRBV6-2 or TRBV6-3 with TRBJ1-5; D possibly corresponds to TRBD1 (6 bases). Germline V gene lookup returns CDR1 MNHEY and CDR2 SVGEGT. The ends were cut back, 8 bases at V and 7 bases at J, with 18 bases in the middle. CDR3 length equals 14 residues. The DNA for the CDR3 is TGTGCCAGCGATTCTGGGACATTACGACAGCCCCAGCATTTT. As protein: CASDSGTLRQPQHF.

The chain recombines TRBV27 with TRBJ2-3; maybe TRBD1 (5 bases). Trimming removed 5 bases from V and 3 bases from J, with 24 bases in between. The CDR3 loop spans 18 amino acids. Germline CDR1 reads MNHEY; CDR2 reads SMNVEV (reference sequence). CDR3 DNA: TGTGCCAGCAGTGGGGCCTTGGGCCTCTCAAGGGGTACAGATACGCAGTATTTT. Protein: CASSGALGLSRGTDTQYF.

The V and J genes are TRBV20-1 and TRBJ1-1, with 9 bases lining up with TRBD1. Germline CDR1 and CDR2: DFQATT and SNEGSKA (reference sequence). V was clipped by 3 bases and J by 1 base; unmatched bases: 3. The CDR3 covers 14 residues. The CDR3 spells CSASPGQGNTEAFF. DNA of the CDR3: TGCAGTGCTAGTCCGGGACAGGGGAACACTGAAGCTTTCTTT.

This clonotype was observed a few times. The V gene is TRBV20-1, the J gene TRBJ2-7, with 13 nucleotides matching TRBD2. The CDR3 is made up of 16 amino acids. Germline CDR1 reads DFQATT; CDR2 reads SNEGSKA (reference sequence). The trim removed 6 bases at V and 9 bases at J, leaving 17 bases unmatched. Here the CDR3 DNA reads TGCAGTGCCTCTGGGACCGGGACTAGCGGGGTACGAGTGCAGTACTTC. It encodes CSASGTGTSGVRVQYF.

This clonotype was seen a handful of times. The chain couples TRBV7-9 to TRBJ2-4; 8 bases line up with TRBD2. The last part of the DNA fits TRBJ2-7 better; the J call may be wrong. The CDR3 sequence is 13 residues long. CDR1 and CDR2 from the germline V gene are SEHNR and FQNEAQ (reference sequence). The CDR3 region has the DNA TGTGCCAGCAGTTTTAGCGGGGTCCACGAGCAGTACTTC. Its protein is CASSFSGVHEQYF.

There are a few counts of this clonotype. The V and J genes are TRBV20-1 and TRBJ1-2, with D possibly matching TRBD1 (5 bases). The V end was cut by 3 bases, the J end by 8 bases, with 19 bases between. Germline V lookup: CDR1 DFQATT, CDR2 SNEGSKA (reference sequence). This CDR3 has 14 residues. As DNA, the CDR3 is TGCAGTGCTAGTAAGGGGTTGGGCGGGCGAGGCTACACCTTC. Residues: CSASKGLGGRGYTF.

This clonotype has just a few counts. The chain links TRBV20-1 to TRBJ2-2; D is perhaps TRBD2 (6 bases). Deletions cut 6 bases from V and 2 bases from J, with 13 bases between. Germline assignment: CDR1 DFQATT and CDR2 SNEGSKA (reference sequence). The CDR3 has 14 residues. The CDR3 region has the DNA TGCAGTGCCATCGGGACTGGTAACACCGGGGAGCTGTTTTTT. As protein: CSAIGTGNTGELFF.

The chain employs TRBV28 and TRBJ1-1, with D hard to call. The V end was cut by 6 bases, the J end by 3 bases, with 14 bases between. Germline V gene data show CDR1 as MDHEN and CDR2 as SYDVKM. The CDR3 covers 14 residues. The CDR3 loop reads CASSPPRQDTEAFF. The CDR3, as DNA: TGTGCCAGCAGCCCACCCCGCCAAGACACTGAAGCTTTCTTT.

This clonotype was recorded a few times. The CDR3 reads CSASGRVLTDTQYF. In nucleotides, the CDR3 is TGCAGTGCTAGCGGGAGGGTTCTAACAGATACGCAGTATTTT. The chain joins TRBV20-1 to TRBJ2-3, with 8 positions matching TRBD2. Germline lookup yields CDR1 DFQATT and CDR2 SNEGSKA (reference sequence). The CDR3 runs 14 residues. V shed 3 bases, J shed 3 bases, and the junction held 5 bases outside the gene matches.

This chain joins TRBV25-1 and TRBJ2-7; perhaps TRBD1 as D (6 bases). V was clipped by 1 base and J by 2 bases, with 9 bases between them. The V gene's germline CDR1 is MGHDK and CDR2 SYGVNS. The CDR3 is made up of 14 amino acids. In DNA, the CDR3 is TGTGCCAGCAGTGAATTGGACAGACCCTACGAGCAGTACTTC. Its translation is CASSELDRPYEQYF.

The rearrangement uses TRBV28 and TRBJ2-7, with D possibly being TRBD2 (6 bases). CDR1 and CDR2 from the germline V gene are MDHEN and SYDVKM. The CDR3 contains 14 residues. Trimming shortened V by 5 bases and J by 3 bases, and 14 bases separated the two germline ends. The CDR3 region is CASSPPNSGYEQYF. The CDR3 nucleotides read TGTGCCAGCAGTCCTCCAAATAGCGGCTACGAGCAGTACTTC.

This chain joins TRBV6-1 and TRBJ1-5; 10 nucleotides align to TRBD1. The CDR3 sequence is 16 residues long. The germline gives CDR1 MNHNS, CDR2 SASEGT. The junction had 8 bases not matched to a gene; V was cut back by 0 bases and J by 9 bases. Written as DNA, the CDR3 is TGTGCCAGCAGTGAAGCGATTGGGACAGGGGACCGGCCCCAGCATTTT. It encodes CASSEAIGTGDRPQHF.